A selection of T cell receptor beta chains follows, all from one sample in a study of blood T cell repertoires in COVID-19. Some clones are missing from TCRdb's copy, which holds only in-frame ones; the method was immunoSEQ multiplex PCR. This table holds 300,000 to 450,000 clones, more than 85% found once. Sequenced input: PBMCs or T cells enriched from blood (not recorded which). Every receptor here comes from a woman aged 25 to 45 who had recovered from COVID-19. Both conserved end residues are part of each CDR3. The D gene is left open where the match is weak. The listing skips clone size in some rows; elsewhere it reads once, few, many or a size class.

CDR3nt: TGCGCCAGCAGCTTGGCGTCGGGACAGATCCAAGAGACCCAGTACTTC; CDR3aa: CASSLASGQIQETQYF; abundance: .; v_gene: TRBV5-1; j_gene: TRBJ2-5; len: 16; d_gene: TRBD1
CDR3nt: TGTGCCAGCTCAAGCTCGGGACACCCGAACACCGGGGAGCTGTTTTTT; CDR3aa: CASSSSGHPNTGELFF; abundance: .; v_gene: TRBV18; j_gene: TRBJ2-2; len: 16; d_gene: .
CDR3nt: TGCAGGTCAGGGGGTTCACCCCTCCACTTT; CDR3aa: CRSGGSPLHF; abundance: .; v_gene: TRBV29-1; j_gene: TRBJ1-6; len: 10; d_gene: TRBD1
CDR3nt: TGTGCCAGCACCCTACAGGGGGTGTATGAAAAACTGTTTTTT; CDR3aa: CASTLQGVYEKLFF; abundance: .; v_gene: TRBV5-8; j_gene: TRBJ1-4; len: 14; d_gene: TRBD1
CDR3nt: TGTGCCAGCAGGTACGGGGGGGCTTTAAATGAGCAGTTCTTC; CDR3aa: CASRYGGALNEQFF; abundance: .; v_gene: TRBV7-2; j_gene: TRBJ2-1; len: 14; d_gene: TRBD2
CDR3nt: TGTGCCAGCAGTTTAGACAGCTACGAGCAGTACTTC; CDR3aa: CASSLDSYEQYF; abundance: .; v_gene: TRBV12-3/TRBV12-4; j_gene: TRBJ2-7; len: 12; d_gene: .
CDR3nt: TGTGCCAGCAGCTGGAGTCCCGGGACTAGCGGGGTACACACCGGGGAGCTGTTTTTT; CDR3aa: CASSWSPGTSGVHTGELFF; abundance: .; v_gene: TRBV7-9; j_gene: TRBJ2-2; len: 19; d_gene: TRBD2
CDR3nt: TGTGCCAGCAGCGACACGGGGACAGTCCACAATGAGCAGTTCTTC; CDR3aa: CASSDTGTVHNEQFF; abundance: .; v_gene: TRBV5-4; j_gene: TRBJ2-1; len: 15; d_gene: TRBD1
CDR3nt: TGCGCCAGCAGCTCCGACCCAGGGGGCAACTATGGCTACACCTTC; CDR3aa: CASSSDPGGNYGYTF; abundance: .; v_gene: TRBV5-1; j_gene: TRBJ1-2; len: 15; d_gene: TRBD1
CDR3nt: TGCGCCAGCAGCTTGGACAGTACTTGGACTGAAGCTTTCTTT; CDR3aa: CASSLDSTWTEAFF; abundance: few; v_gene: TRBV5-1; j_gene: TRBJ1-1; len: 14; d_gene: .
CDR3nt: TGCGCCAGCAGCTTTGAGGGCTTCGACACTGAAGCTTTCTTT; CDR3aa: CASSFEGFDTEAFF; abundance: .; v_gene: TRBV5-1; j_gene: TRBJ1-1; len: 14; d_gene: .
CDR3nt: TGTGCCAGCAGTTTCGGGACAGGGGGCTTAAACACCATATATTTT; CDR3aa: CASSFGTGGLNTIYF; abundance: .; v_gene: TRBV6-5; j_gene: TRBJ1-3; len: 15; d_gene: TRBD1
CDR3nt: TGTGCCTCCAAAGCGGGGGGCTCTGGGGCCAACGTCCTGACTTTC; CDR3aa: CASKAGGSGANVLTF; abundance: .; v_gene: TRBV6-5; j_gene: TRBJ2-6; len: 15; d_gene: TRBD2
CDR3nt: TGTGCCAGCAGCTTAGCCGAGGCGCATCAGCCCCAGCATTTT; CDR3aa: CASSLAEAHQPQHF; abundance: .; v_gene: TRBV11-3; j_gene: TRBJ1-5; len: 14; d_gene: .
CDR3nt: TGTGCCAGCAGCGCGCAGGGTCCGGGTGGGACTGAAGCTTTCTTT; CDR3aa: CASSAQGPGGTEAFF; abundance: .; v_gene: TRBV5-6; j_gene: TRBJ1-1; len: 15; d_gene: .
CDR3nt: TGTGCCAGCAGTCGAGGGTACAATGAGCAGTTCTTC; CDR3aa: CASSRGYNEQFF; abundance: .; v_gene: TRBV12-3/TRBV12-4; j_gene: TRBJ2-1; len: 12; d_gene: .
CDR3nt: TGTGCCAGCAAGCGATCAGGGTTGAACACTGAAGCTTTCTTT; CDR3aa: CASKRSGLNTEAFF; abundance: .; v_gene: TRBV28; j_gene: TRBJ1-1; len: 14; d_gene: .
CDR3nt: TGTGCCAGCAGCTCCCTACTGACAGGAGACTACGAGCAGTACTTC; CDR3aa: CASSSLLTGDYEQYF; abundance: many; v_gene: TRBV5-6; j_gene: TRBJ2-7; len: 15; d_gene: .
CDR3nt: TGCAGCGTTGAAGGGGTCCGGGGACTAGCGGGGGACCAATCTAGCACAGATACGCAGTATTTT; CDR3aa: CSVEGVRGLAGDQSSTDTQYF; abundance: .; v_gene: TRBV29-1; j_gene: TRBJ2-3; len: 21; d_gene: TRBD2
CDR3nt: TGTGCCAGCAGTCTGGGACAGGGAGTCACAGATACGCAGTATTTT; CDR3aa: CASSLGQGVTDTQYF; abundance: .; v_gene: TRBV3-1/TRBV3-2; j_gene: TRBJ2-3; len: 15; d_gene: TRBD1